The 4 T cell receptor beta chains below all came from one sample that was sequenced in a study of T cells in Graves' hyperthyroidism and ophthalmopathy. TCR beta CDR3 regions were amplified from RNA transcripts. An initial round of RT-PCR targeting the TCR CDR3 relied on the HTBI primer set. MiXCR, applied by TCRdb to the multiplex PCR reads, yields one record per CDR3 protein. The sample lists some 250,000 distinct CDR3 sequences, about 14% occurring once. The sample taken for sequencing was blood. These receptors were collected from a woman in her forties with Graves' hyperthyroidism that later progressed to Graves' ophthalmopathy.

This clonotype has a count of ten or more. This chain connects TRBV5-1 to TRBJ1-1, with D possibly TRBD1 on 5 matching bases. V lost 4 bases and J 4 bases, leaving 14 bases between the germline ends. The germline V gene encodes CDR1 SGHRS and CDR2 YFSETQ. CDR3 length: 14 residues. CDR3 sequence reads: CASSAVPGGTEAFF. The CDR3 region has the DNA TGCGCCAGCAGCGCAGTTCCGGGGGGCACTGAAGCTTTCTTT.

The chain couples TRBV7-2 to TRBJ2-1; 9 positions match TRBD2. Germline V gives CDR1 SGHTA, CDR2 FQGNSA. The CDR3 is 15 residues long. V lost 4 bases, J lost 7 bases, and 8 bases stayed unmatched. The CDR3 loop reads CASSYVAGAWNEQFF. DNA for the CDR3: TGTGCCAGCAGCTATGTAGCGGGAGCGTGGAATGAGCAGTTCTTC.

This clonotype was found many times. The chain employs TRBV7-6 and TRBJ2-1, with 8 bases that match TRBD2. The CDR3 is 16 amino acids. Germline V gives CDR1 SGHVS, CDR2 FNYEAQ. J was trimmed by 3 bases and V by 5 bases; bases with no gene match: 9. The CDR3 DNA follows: TGTGCCAGCAGCCGGCAAGCGGGAGAAATCTACAATGAGCAGTTCTTC. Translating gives CASSRQAGEIYNEQFF.

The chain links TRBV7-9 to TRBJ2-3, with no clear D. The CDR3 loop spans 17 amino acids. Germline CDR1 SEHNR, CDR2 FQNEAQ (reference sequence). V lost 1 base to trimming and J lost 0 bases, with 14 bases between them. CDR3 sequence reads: CASSLGRVSSSTDTQYF. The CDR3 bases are TGTGCCAGCAGCTTAGGTCGTGTAAGCTCTAGCACAGATACGCAGTATTTT.